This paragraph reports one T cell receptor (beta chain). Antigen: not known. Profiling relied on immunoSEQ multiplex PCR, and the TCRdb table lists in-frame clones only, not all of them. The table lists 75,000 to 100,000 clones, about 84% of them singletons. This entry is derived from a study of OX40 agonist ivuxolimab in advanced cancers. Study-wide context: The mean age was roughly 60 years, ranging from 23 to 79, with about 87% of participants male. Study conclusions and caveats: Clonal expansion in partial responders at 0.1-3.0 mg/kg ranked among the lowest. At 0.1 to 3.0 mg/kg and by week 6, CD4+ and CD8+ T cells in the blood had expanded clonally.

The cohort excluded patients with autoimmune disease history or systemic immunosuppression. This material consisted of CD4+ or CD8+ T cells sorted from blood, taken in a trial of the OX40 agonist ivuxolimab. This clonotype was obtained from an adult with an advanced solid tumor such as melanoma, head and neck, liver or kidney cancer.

CDR3 region: CASSQAGGANYEQYF. CDR3 bases: TGTGCCAGCTCACAAGCAGGGGGCGCAAACTACGAGCAGTACTTC. The rearrangement uses TRBV18 and TRBJ2-7; 8 bases fit TRBD1. The CDR3 totals 15 residues. V trimming: 4 bases; J trimming: 3 bases; junction bases outside the gene matches: 8. The germline gives CDR1 KGHSH, CDR2 LQKENI.